This T cell receptor (beta chain) comes out of a study of CD8 T cells in Susac syndrome. The study, taken as a whole, reports: Regarding the TCR sequencing and HLA analysis, the study admitted that a relatively small number of individuals were involved.

On this clonotype: Its antigen is currently unknown.

TCR beta sequencing was performed on blood CD8+ and CD4+ T cells. The germline V gene has CDR1 SQVTM and CDR2 ANQGSEA. The length of the CDR3 is 15 residues. The V gene end was trimmed by 3 bases and the J gene end by 0 bases; junction bases not matched to a gene: 5. Reverse transcription used roughly 0.5 to 1 ug RNA and random hexamers. Amplification of TCR beta CDR3 used immunoSEQ multiplex PCR across 54 Vbeta and 13 Jbeta. TCRdb ran MiXCR on the immunoSEQ multiplex PCR reads and lists one entry per CDR3 protein. The sample has about 280,000 distinct CDR3 sequences; roughly 84% are singletons. The receptor was derived from a human donor with multiple sclerosis. The V gene is TRBV29-1, the J gene TRBJ2-1, with 7 bases matching TRBD2. Sequenced material: CD8+ T cells from PBMCs. CDR3 amino acids: CSVEGRGGSYNEQFF. The CDR3, as DNA: TGCAGCGTTGAGGGGCGCGGGGGCTCCTACAATGAGCAGTTCTTC.